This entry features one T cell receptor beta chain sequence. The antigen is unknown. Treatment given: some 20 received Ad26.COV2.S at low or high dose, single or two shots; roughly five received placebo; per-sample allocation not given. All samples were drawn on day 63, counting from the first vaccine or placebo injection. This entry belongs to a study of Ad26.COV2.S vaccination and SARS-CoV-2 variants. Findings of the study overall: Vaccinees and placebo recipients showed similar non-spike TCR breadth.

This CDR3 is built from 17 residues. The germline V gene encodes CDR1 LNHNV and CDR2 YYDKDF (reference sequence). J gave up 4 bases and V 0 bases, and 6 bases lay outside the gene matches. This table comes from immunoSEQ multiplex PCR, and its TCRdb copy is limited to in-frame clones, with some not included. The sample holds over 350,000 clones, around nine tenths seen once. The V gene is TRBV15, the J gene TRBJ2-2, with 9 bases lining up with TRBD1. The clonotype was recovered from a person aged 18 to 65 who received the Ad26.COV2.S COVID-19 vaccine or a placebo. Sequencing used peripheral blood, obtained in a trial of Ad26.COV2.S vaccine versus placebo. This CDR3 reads CATSRESTGGSTGELFF. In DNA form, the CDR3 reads TGTGCCACCAGCAGAGAATCGACAGGGGGGAGCACCGGGGAGCTGTTTTTT.